The table lists the clone carrying this T cell receptor (beta chain) with many counts. Its antigen remains unidentified. Trimming shortened V by 8 bases and J by 1 base, and 12 bases separated the two germline ends. Looked up from germline, CDR1 is SGHNT and CDR2 is YENEEA. CDR3 length: 14 residues. The data were obtained in a study of regulatory T cells in long-lasting Graves disease. Broader study findings: The study found TRBV28, TRBJ1-2 and TRBJ2-5 favored in persistent disease. TCR diversity was lower in persistent than newly diagnosed Graves' disease.

iRepertoire HTBI primers and Arm-PCR of CDR3 regions built TCR beta libraries. TCRdb fed the multiplex PCR reads into MiXCR, producing one record per CDR3 protein. Of around 420,000 distinct CDR3 sequences in the sample, around 16% were seen once. Documented time point: newly diagnosed GD, antithyroid drugs for less than 3 months. Extracted PBMC RNA gave rise to the TCR library. These records were also assigned to another study, of T cells in Graves' hyperthyroidism and ophthalmopathy.

Specimen: peripheral blood mononuclear cells (PBMCs), collected at new diagnosis, from a patient treated with antithyroid drugs. The V call is TRBV11-3, the J call TRBJ2-1; D is undetermined. The TCR sequence derives from a woman aged 40 to 50 with Graves disease. The CDR3 is CASSAVWSYNEQFF. The CDR3 DNA follows: TGTGCCAGCTCTGCCGTATGGTCCTACAATGAGCAGTTCTTC.